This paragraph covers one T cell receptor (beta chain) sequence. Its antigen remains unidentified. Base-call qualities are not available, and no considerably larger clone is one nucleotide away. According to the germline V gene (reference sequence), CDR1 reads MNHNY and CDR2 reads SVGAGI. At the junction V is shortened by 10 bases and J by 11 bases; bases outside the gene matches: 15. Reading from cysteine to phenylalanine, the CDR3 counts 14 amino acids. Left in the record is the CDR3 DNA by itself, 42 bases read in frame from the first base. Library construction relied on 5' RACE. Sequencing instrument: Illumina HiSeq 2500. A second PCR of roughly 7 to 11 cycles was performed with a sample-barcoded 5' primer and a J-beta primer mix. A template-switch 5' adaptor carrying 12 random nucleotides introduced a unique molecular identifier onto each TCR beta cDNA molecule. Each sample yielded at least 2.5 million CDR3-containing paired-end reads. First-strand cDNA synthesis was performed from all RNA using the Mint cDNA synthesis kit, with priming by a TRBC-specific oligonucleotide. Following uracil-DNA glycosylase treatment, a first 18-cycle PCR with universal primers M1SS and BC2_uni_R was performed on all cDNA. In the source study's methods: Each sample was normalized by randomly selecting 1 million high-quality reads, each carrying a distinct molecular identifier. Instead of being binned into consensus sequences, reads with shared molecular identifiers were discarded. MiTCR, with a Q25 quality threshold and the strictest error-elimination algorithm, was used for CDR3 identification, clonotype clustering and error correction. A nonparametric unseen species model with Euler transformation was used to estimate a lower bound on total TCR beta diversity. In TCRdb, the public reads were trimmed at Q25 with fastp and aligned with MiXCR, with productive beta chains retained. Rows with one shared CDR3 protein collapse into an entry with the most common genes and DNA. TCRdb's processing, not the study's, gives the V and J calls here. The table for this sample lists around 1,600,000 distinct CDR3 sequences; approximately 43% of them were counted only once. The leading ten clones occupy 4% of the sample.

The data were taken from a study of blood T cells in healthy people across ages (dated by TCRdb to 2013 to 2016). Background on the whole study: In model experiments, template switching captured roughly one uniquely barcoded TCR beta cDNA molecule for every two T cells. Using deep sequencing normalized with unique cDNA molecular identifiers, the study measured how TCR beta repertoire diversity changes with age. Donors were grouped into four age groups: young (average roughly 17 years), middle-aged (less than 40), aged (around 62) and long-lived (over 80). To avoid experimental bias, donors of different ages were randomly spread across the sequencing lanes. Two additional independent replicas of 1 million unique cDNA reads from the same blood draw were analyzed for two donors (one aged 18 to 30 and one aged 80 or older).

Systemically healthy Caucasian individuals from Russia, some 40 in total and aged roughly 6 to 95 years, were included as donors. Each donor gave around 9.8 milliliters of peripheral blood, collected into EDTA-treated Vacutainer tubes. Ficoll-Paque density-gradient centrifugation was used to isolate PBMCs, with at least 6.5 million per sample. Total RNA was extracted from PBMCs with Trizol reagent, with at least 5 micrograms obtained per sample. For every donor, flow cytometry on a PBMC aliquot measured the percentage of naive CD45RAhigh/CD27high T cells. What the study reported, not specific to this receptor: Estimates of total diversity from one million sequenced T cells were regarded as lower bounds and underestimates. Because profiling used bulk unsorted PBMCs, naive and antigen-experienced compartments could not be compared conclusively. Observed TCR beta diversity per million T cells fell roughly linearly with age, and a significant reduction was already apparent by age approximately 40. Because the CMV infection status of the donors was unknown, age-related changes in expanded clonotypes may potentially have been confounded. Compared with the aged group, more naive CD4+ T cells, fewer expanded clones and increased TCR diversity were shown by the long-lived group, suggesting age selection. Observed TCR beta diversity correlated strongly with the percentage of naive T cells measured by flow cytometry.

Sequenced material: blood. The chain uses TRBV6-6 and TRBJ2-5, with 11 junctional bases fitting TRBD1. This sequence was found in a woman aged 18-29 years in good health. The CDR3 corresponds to CATVLGQGGKEQYF. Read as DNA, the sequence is TGTGCCACCGTTCTGGGACAGGGGGGTAAGGAGCAGTACTTC.